This TCR beta chain was found in a study of molecular identifiers for immune sequencing clone quantification. Background on the study: RNA from around 20,000 or 100,000 naive CD8 cells was split five ways in replicates, with four sequenced. Study-wide points: Identical barcode-sharing TCR molecules could lead to underestimated sizes for highly expanded clones.

This clonotype was seen at least ten times. The antigen remains unidentified. The V and J ends lost 7 bases and 2 bases respectively, with 7 bases between them. The CDR3 is made up of 12 amino acids. Germline loops: CDR1 SEHNR, CDR2 FQNEAQ (reference sequence). Previously described methods and listed TCR primers were employed for the bulk TCR libraries. Using its own MiXCR run on the PCR reads, TCRdb lists one record per CDR3 protein. The table lists under 800,000 distinct CDR3 sequences, roughly 27% of them singletons. A CD8+CD4-CCR7+CD45RA+ phenotype served as the sorting definition for naive CD8 T cells.

Sequenced input: naive CD8+ T cells from blood, with Jurkat cell RNA spiked in. Subset denoted: FACS-sorted CD8+CD4-CCR7+CD45RA+ naive T cells. This TCR derives from a human donor in good health. Some libraries in this study had Jurkat cell RNA spiked in. The V and J genes are TRBV7-9 and TRBJ2-3; D remains ambiguous. The CDR3 protein is CASTPDTDTQYF. The CDR3 region has the DNA TGTGCCAGCACCCCTGACACAGATACGCAGTATTTT.